This T cell receptor (beta chain) is drawn from a study of beta chain features in type 1 diabetes. Expressed TCRB transcripts were sequenced because the isolated RNA had all been reverse transcribed beforehand. TCRdb's table, derived via immunoSEQ multiplex PCR, lists solely in-frame clones and lacks some. The repertoire holds 200,000 to 250,000 clones, with 27% as singletons. Regarding the study as a whole: VDJ junctions sequenced from type 1 diabetes patients showed fewer insertions and more deletions.

In regard to this clone: The antigen is undetermined.

The germline V gene encodes CDR1 SGHDT and CDR2 YYEEEE. V lost 0 bases to trimming and J lost 4 bases; unmatched junction nucleotides: 5. The CDR3 sequence is 15 residues long. The clonotype originates from a man aged 25 to 40 in good health. Input material: central memory CD4+ T cells from blood. The J gene is TRBJ2-5, the V gene TRBV5-6; 8 bases agree with TRBD2. This chain's CDR3 is CASSLVTGGRETQYF. CDR3 sequence (DNA): TGTGCCAGCAGCTTGGTAACGGGGGGGCGAGAGACCCAGTACTTC. Full variable domain (rest looked up from reference TRBV5-6 and TRBJ2-5): DAGVTQSPTHLIKTRGQQVTLRCSPKSGHDTVSWYQQALGQGPQFIFQYYEEEERQRGNFPDRFSGHQFPNYSSELNVNALLLGDSALYLCASSLVTGGRETQYFGPGTRLLVL.